The rows below give T cell receptor beta chains drawn from one sample of a study of cytomegalovirus exposure and HLA in healthy donors. The method was immunoSEQ multiplex PCR; TCRdb's version includes in-frame clones alone and lacks a portion of them. The sample has some 150,000 clones; about 80% are singletons. Sequencing was carried out using PBMCs. The source is a man aged 25 to 40 in good health and CMV-seropositive. Both conserved end residues are part of each CDR3. A D gene is named only where the DNA matches it firmly. Where a row states a size, it is once, few, many or the class of an expanded clone; other rows omit it.

.	TRBV7-2	TRBJ2-2	13	.	CASSSLATGELFF	TGTGCCAGCAGCTCACTAGCCACCGGGGAGCTGTTTTTT
.	TRBV5-1	TRBJ2-2	16	TRBD1	CASRGEGQGHTGELFF	TGCGCCAGCAGGGGAGAGGGACAGGGTCACACCGGGGAGCTGTTTTTT
.	TRBV5-1	TRBJ1-6	13	.	CASRAVGDSPLHF	TGCGCCAGCAGGGCGGTGGGTGACTCACCCCTCCACTTT
.	TRBV5-1	TRBJ2-1	12	TRBD1	CASSSSQGQGFF	TGCGCCAGCAGCTCCTCCCAAGGACAGGGGTTCTTC
once	TRBV2	TRBJ2-7	17	TRBD2	CASSGASGRGFSYEQYF	TGTGCCAGCAGTGGGGCTAGCGGGAGGGGTTTCTCCTACGAGCAGTACTTC
.	TRBV28	TRBJ2-1	15	.	CASSPLGSSYNEQFF	TGTGCCAGCAGTCCTCTGGGGAGCTCCTACAATGAGCAGTTCTTC
.	TRBV7-2	TRBJ2-1	12	.	CASSSSWNEQFF	TGTGCCAGCAGCTCTAGTTGGAATGAGCAGTTCTTC
.	TRBV27	TRBJ2-7	16	TRBD1	CASSLPGQPSLYEQYF	TGTGCCAGCAGTTTACCGGGACAGCCTTCACTCTACGAGCAGTACTTC
.	TRBV4-1	TRBJ1-5	15	.	CASSQDDGGDQPQHF	TGCGCCAGCAGCCAAGATGATGGGGGGGATCAGCCCCAGCATTTT
.	TRBV28	TRBJ2-1	15	TRBD1	CASRGQGAGGDEQFF	TGTGCCAGCAGAGGACAGGGGGCAGGGGGGGATGAGCAGTTCTTC
few	TRBV5-4	TRBJ2-1	14	.	CASSRDSSGNEQFF	TGTGCCAGCAGCCGGGACTCCTCGGGGAATGAGCAGTTCTTC
.	TRBV7-8	TRBJ2-1	15	TRBD1	CASSLRGGGYNEQFF	TGTGCCAGCAGCTTACGAGGGGGCGGCTACAATGAGCAGTTCTTC